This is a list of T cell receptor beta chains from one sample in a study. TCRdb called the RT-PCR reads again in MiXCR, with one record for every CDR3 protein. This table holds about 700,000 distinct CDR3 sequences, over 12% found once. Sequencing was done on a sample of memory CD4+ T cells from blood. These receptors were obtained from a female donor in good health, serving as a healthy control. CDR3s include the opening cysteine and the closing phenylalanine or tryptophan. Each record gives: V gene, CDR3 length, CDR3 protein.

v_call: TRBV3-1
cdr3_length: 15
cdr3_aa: CASSHRDRGIGELFF

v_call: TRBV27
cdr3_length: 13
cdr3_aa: CASSFWRMDTQYF

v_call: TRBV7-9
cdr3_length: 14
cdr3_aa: CASSLAFGRTEAFF

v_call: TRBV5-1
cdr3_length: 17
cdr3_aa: CASSWAGGSSGANVLTF

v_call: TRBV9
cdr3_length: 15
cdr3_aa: CASSVTGTIRYEQFF

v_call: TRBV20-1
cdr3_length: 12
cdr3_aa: CSASPGGETQYF

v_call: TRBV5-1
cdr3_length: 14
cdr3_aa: CASSIYGAQETQYF

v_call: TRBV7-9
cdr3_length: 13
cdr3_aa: CASSLALWPQAFF

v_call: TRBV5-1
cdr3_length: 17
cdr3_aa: CASSLAYAGGGEDTQYF

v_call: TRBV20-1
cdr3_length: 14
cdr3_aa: CSAFDRASNQPQHF

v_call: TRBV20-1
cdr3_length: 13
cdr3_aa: CSAPAQGTETQYF

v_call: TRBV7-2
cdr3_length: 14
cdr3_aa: CASSLGWRGGTQYF

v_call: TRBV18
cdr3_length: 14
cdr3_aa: CASSPSRGGETQYF

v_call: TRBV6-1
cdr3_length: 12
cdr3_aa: CASSEVWGKRTF

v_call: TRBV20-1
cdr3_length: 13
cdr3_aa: CSARGQGSQPQHF

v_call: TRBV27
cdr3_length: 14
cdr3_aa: CASRLGMLTGELFF

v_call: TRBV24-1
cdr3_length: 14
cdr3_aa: CATSDAGPQETQYF

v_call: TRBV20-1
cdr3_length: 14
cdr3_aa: CSAGFRGKSYGYTF

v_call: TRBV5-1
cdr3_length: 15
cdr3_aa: CASSRDISGDYGYTF

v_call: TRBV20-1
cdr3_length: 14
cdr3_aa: CSALGQGGDYEQYF

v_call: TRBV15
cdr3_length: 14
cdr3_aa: CATSTGTSGNTIYF

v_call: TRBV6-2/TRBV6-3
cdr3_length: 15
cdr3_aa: CASSYSRDSTYEQYF

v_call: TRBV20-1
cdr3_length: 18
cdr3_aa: CSATQTGGPFSGANVLTF

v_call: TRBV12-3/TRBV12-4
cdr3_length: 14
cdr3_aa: CASTRGRMNTEAFF

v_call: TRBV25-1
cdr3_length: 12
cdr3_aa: CASSELGRKQYF

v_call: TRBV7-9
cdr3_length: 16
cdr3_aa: CASSLGAGRDNQPQHF

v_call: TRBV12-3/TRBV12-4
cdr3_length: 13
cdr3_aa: CASSRTPNSPLHF

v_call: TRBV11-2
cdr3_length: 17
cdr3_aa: CASSPRDRGPQSGELFF

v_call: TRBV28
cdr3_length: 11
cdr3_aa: CASSSLRGYTF

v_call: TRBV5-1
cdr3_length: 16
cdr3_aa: CASSDPGGANTGELFF

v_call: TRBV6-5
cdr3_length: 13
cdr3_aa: CASHDREGEKLFF

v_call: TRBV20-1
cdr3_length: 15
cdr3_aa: CSARDRQGGSYEQYF

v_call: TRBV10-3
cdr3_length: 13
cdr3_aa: CAITEGVYYGYTF

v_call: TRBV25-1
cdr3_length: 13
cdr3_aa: CASSESWGHEQFF

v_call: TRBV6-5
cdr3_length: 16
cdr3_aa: CASSRDGAGGTDTQYF

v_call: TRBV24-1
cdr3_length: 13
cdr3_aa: CATSDALGGEAFF

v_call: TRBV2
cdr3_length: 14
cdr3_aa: CASSGSFRGGEQFF

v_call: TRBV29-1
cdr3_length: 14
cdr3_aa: CSVAPGEIGDTQYF

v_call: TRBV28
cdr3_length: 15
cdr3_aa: CASSSLGGVTDTQYF

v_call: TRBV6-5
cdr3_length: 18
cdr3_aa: CASRAKPDRWRDTGELFF

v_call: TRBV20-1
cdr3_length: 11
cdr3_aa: CSARVVSGYTF

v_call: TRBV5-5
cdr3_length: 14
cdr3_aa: CASSGIAGQETQYF

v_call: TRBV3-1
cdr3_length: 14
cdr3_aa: CASSHSRGLGELFF

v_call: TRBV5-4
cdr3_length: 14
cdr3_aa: CASSYRGTYTEAFF

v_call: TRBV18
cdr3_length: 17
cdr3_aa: CASSPPMAAKNTGELFF

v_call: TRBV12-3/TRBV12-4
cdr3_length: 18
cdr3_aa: CASRDELGAGVRKNIQYF

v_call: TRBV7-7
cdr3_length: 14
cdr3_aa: CASRASGFSGELFF

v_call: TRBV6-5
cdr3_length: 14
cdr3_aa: CASSYSNQAGEQYF